Each of the 20 T cell receptor beta chains below was sequenced from the same sample in a study of control samples from healthy donors and cancer patients. This table comes from immunoSEQ multiplex PCR, and its TCRdb copy is limited to in-frame clones, with some not included. The sample shows some 80,000 clones, approximately 90% of them seen only once. Sequenced input: PBMCs. All receptors come from a woman between 55 and 75 years old with head and neck cancer.

The rearrangement joins TRBV4-3 to TRBJ2-1; TRBD2 aligns across 15 bases. Trimming removed 8 bases from V and 6 bases from J; junction bases left unmatched: 8. Germline CDR1 LGHNA, CDR2 YSLEER. This CDR3 comprises 16 residues. For the CDR3, the DNA is TGCGCCAGCGGGATCGGACTAGCGGGAGGGGGCAATGAGCAGTTCTTC. Translated: CASGIGLAGGGNEQFF.

The rearrangement joins TRBV19 to TRBJ2-2, with D hard to call. This CDR3 contains 16 residues. Looked up from germline, CDR1 is LNHDA and CDR2 is SQIVND (reference sequence). V dropped 0 bases and J dropped 3 bases, with 11 bases sitting between them. The CDR3 sequence is CASSIEGGAYTGELFF. The CDR3 nucleotides are TGTGCCAGTAGTATAGAGGGCGGAGCGTACACCGGGGAGCTGTTTTTT.

The genes are TRBV12-5 and TRBJ2-7; D gene unclear. This CDR3 contains 17 residues. Germline V CDR1 and CDR2: LGHNT, FRNRAP. Trimming left V 1 base short and J 4 bases short, with 20 bases between. The CDR3 here is CASGLEVGSTYGYEQYF. CDR3 bases: TGTGCTAGTGGTTTGGAAGTGGGCAGTACGTATGGTTACGAGCAGTACTTC.

V and J are TRBV25-1 and TRBJ2-2; 7 nucleotides match TRBD1. This CDR3 region has 14 residues. CDR1 and CDR2 from the germline V gene are MGHDK and SYGVNS. V was clipped by 5 bases and J by 2 bases; unmatched bases: 2. The CDR3 DNA follows: TGTGCCAGCAGTCGGGACAGCAACACCGGGGAGCTGTTTTTT. Translating gives CASSRDSNTGELFF.

V usage is TRBV18 and J usage is TRBJ2-7, with D possibly called TRBD1 or TRBD2 (5 bases each). The germline CDR1 and CDR2 sequences are KGHSH and LQKENI. V lost 4 bases to trimming and J lost 3 bases, with 7 bases between them. This CDR3 region has 12 residues. For the CDR3, the DNA is TGTGCCAGCTCACGAGGGGACTACGAGCAGTACTTC. Amino acids: CASSRGDYEQYF.

The chain is built from TRBV18 and TRBJ2-7; 11 bases line up with TRBD2. V shed 1 base and J 4 bases; nucleotides not matched to a gene: 3. The germline V gene encodes CDR1 KGHSH and CDR2 LQKENI. CDR3 length: 15 amino acids. The CDR3 sequence: CASSPLAGGQYEQYF. In DNA form, the CDR3 reads TGTGCCAGCTCACCACTAGCGGGAGGGCAGTACGAGCAGTACTTC. Full variable domain (rest looked up from reference TRBV18 and TRBJ2-7): NAGVMQNPRHLVRRRGQEARLRCSPMKGHSHVYWYRQLPEEGLKFMVYLQKENIIDESGMPKERFSAEFPKEGPSILRIQQVVRGDSAAYFCASSPLAGGQYEQYFGPGTRLTVT.

The chain is built from TRBV19 and TRBJ2-2, with D tentatively TRBD1 (6 bases). CDR1 is LNHDA and CDR2 is SQIVND in the germline V gene (reference sequence). V was clipped by 10 bases and J by 0 bases, with 12 bases between them. The CDR3 extends over 14 amino acids. The DNA for the CDR3 is TGTGCCATTAAAAGGGGGTCGAACACCGGGGAGCTGTTTTTT. Translating gives CAIKRGSNTGELFF.

The CDR3 loop is CASSYSFRGGTGELFF. The CDR3 coding sequence is TGTGCCAGCAGTTACTCTTTCAGGGGGGGTACCGGGGAGCTGTTTTTT. The chain joins TRBV6-5 to TRBJ2-2; D assignment may be TRBD1 or TRBD2 (7 bases each). V was cut by 0 bases and J by 5 bases, with 13 bases left in between. Per the germline V gene, CDR1 is MNHEY and CDR2 is SVGAGI. This CDR3 is 16 amino acids long.

This clone occurred once. This rearrangement joins TRBV21-1 to TRBJ2-7; the D segment call TRBD2 is taken from the table without a DNA check. TRBV21-1 is described as a pseudogene. The CDR3 runs to 18 residues. The CDR3 DNA reads as TGTGCCAGCAGCGAAGAGAATTCCGGGACTAGCGGGAGCTACGAGCAGTACTTC. It translates to CASSEENSGTSGSYEQYF.

The rearrangement joins TRBV27 to TRBJ1-4; 9 nucleotides align to TRBD1. V was pared by 6 bases and J by 3 bases, with 5 bases of the junction left unmatched. Germline V gene data show CDR1 as MNHEY and CDR2 as SMNVEV (reference sequence). The CDR3 length is 15 residues. The CDR3 sequence is CASRGQGRANEKLFF. The CDR3 nucleotides are TGTGCCAGCAGAGGACAGGGGCGGGCTAATGAAAAACTGTTTTTT.

This rearrangement joins TRBV6-6 to TRBJ2-1, with 9 bases fitting TRBD1. The CDR3 has 15 amino acids. Germline V gives CDR1 MNHNY, CDR2 SVGAGI (reference sequence). Trimming at V came to 5 bases and at J to 4 bases, leaving 6 bases not matched to a gene. CDR3 nucleotides: TGTGCCAGCAGTACCAGGGGGACAGGGTACAATGAGCAGTTCTTC. Protein: CASSTRGTGYNEQFF.

In its sample, this clone was seen once. The chain links TRBV6-2 or TRBV6-3 to TRBJ1-5; no clear D gene. Trimming shortened V by 0 bases and J by 4 bases, and 10 bases separated the two germline ends. The CDR3 loop spans 15 amino acids. CDR1 is MNHEY and CDR2 is SVGEGT in the germline V gene. The CDR3 coding sequence is TGTGCCAGCAGTTACTCGCCGGGGTTAAATCAGCCCCAGCATTTT. Residues: CASSYSPGLNQPQHF.

This chain uses TRBV3-1 (or the pseudogene TRBV3-2) with TRBJ2-5, with D perhaps matching TRBD2 (5 bases). Deletions cut 4 bases from V and 3 bases from J, with 15 bases between. The CDR3 contains 15 residues. Germline V lookup: CDR1 LGHDT, CDR2 YNNKEL (reference sequence). For the CDR3, the DNA is TGTGCCAGCAGCCTGCCCGGGGTCGGCGAAGAGACCCAGTACTTC. Protein: CASSLPGVGEETQYF.

The J gene is TRBJ2-5, the V gene TRBV7-9, with 8 bases fitting TRBD1. The trim removed 4 bases at V and 4 bases at J, leaving 5 bases unmatched. The CDR3 extends over 14 amino acids. CDR1 SEHNR and CDR2 FQNEAQ come from the germline V gene (reference sequence). The CDR3 loop is CASSSYRGLETQYF. CDR3 DNA: TGTGCCAGCAGCTCATACAGGGGGTTAGAGACCCAGTACTTC. The full variable domain, with the rest looked up from reference TRBV7-9 and TRBJ2-5, is DTGVSQNPRHKITKRGQNVTFRCDPISEHNRLYWYRQTLGQGPEFLTYFQNEAQLEKSRLLSDRFSAERPKGSFSTLEIQRTEQGDSAMYLCASSSYRGLETQYFGPGTRLLVL.

The sample holds one count of this clone. The gene calls are TRBV30 and TRBJ2-5, with D possibly being TRBD2 (6 bases). Trimming cost V 3 bases and J 4 bases, with 15 bases left between them. CDR3 length: 14 residues. The germline V gene has CDR1 GTSNPN and CDR2 SVGIG (reference sequence). The CDR3 DNA reads TGTGCCTGGAGGAGACGGGGAGGCGGAGAGACCCAGTACTTC. Its translation is CAWRRRGGGETQYF.

The rearrangement links TRBV7-8 to TRBJ2-1, with a possible D match to TRBD1 (6 bases). The CDR3 covers 16 residues. Germline loops: CDR1 SGHVS, CDR2 FQNEAQ. Trimming pared 0 bases from V and 7 bases from J, leaving 16 bases between. CDR3: CASSLAVGQGFNEQFF. In DNA, the CDR3 is TGTGCCAGCAGCTTAGCTGTTGGGCAGGGGTTTAATGAGCAGTTCTTC.

This clone was seen a single time. The rearrangement links TRBV6-1 to TRBJ2-7; 8 bases are shared with TRBD1. V was clipped by 1 base and J by 0 bases; unmatched bases: 2. Germline V gene sequence: CDR1 MNHNS, CDR2 SASEGT. The CDR3 is made up of 15 amino acids. CDR3 loop: CASSEEGQVSYEQYF. The CDR3, as DNA: TGTGCCAGCAGTGAAGAGGGACAGGTCTCCTACGAGCAGTACTTC.

This chain links TRBV28 with TRBJ2-5; TRBD1 is a possible D gene (7 bases). The CDR3 runs 16 residues. CDR1 MDHEN and CDR2 SYDVKM come from the germline V gene. Trimming left V 6 bases short and J 2 bases short, with 19 bases between. CDR3 DNA sequence: TGTGCCAGCAGGGACAGGAGGGTCTTCGGACAAGAGACCCAGTACTTC. Amino acid sequence: CASRDRRVFGQETQYF.

The CDR3 DNA follows: TGTGCCAGCACCCCAGGCGGGATGAGCTCCTACGAGCAGTACTTC. Translated: CASTPGGMSSYEQYF. The genes are TRBV28 and TRBJ2-7, with D possibly TRBD2 on 6 matching bases. The V end was cut by 7 bases, the J end by 0 bases, with 16 bases between. This CDR3 region has 15 residues. In germline, CDR1 is MDHEN, CDR2 SYDVKM.

The chain joins TRBV6-5 to TRBJ2-2; possibly TRBD2 for D (6 bases). Trimming pared 6 bases from V and 7 bases from J, leaving 15 bases between. The CDR3 covers 14 residues. Germline-derived CDR1 and CDR2 are MNHEY and SVGAGI. This CDR3 is CASRVGLASGELFF. CDR3 coding DNA: TGTGCCAGCAGGGTAGGGCTAGCGAGCGGGGAGCTGTTTTTT.